This TCR beta chain originates from a study of early T cells in non-severe SARS-CoV-2 infection (dated by TCRdb to the early 2020s). Regarding the study in general: Bulk RNA from unsorted whole blood was used for TCR sequencing, so alpha and beta chains could not be paired. Findings and caveats that apply to the study as a whole: VDJdb matching was skewed toward anti-spike CD8 responses and likely underestimated virus-specific expansions by missing private and CD4 specificities.

This clonotype was picked up many times. Its recognized antigen is unknown. Base qualities are not recorded, but no much larger clone differs from it by a single base. The study was a case-control design nested within a healthcare worker cohort in London, UK, with weekly nasopharyngeal swab PCR tests and blood sampling. Healthcare workers were recruited during the week of the UK lockdown, between 23 and 31 March 2020, and followed weekly for up to roughly 15 weeks. Library preparation was by 5' RACE. Sequencing used a NextSeq 500. To correct for sequencing error and PCR bias, the TCR library protocol tagged individual cDNA molecules with unique molecular identifiers. Both TCR alpha and beta chains were sequenced, and tight co-correlation was observed between alpha and beta sequence abundances in each sample. Under the source paper's analysis protocol: Decombinator V4 was used to annotate TCR sequences for V gene, J gene and CDR3. Expanded TCRs were defined as changing significantly between any two time points under a Poisson model with p below 0.0001. TCR abundances were normalised to the total number of TCRs sequenced per sample and were expressed as counts per million. MAIT TCRs were defined by TRAV1-2 paired with TRAJ12, TRAJ20 or TRAJ33, and iNKT TCRs by TRAV10 paired with TRAJ18. A search of VDJdb, accessed on 1 November 2021, was run for TCRs annotated to CMV, EBV and SARS-CoV-2, with TCRs annotated for multiple antigens excluded. TCRdb ran its own pipeline on the public reads, namely fastp trimming at Q25 and MiXCR clone calling, and kept in-frame beta chains. A single entry per CDR3 protein holds the most common genes and DNA from its merged rows. In this record, the V and J calls reflect TCRdb's handling and not the investigators' own analysis. Counted in this sample were fewer than 65,000 distinct CDR3 sequences; roughly 10% of them appeared once. The top ten hold roughly 4.5% of the sample.

V trim: 2 bases; J trim: 3 bases; unmatched bases: 7. The germline V gene yields SGHTA for CDR1 and FQGTGA for CDR2. Reading from cysteine to phenylalanine, the CDR3 counts 16 amino acids. Only the CDR3 region is kept as DNA, spanning 48 bases read in frame from base 1. Sample: whole blood. The sequence derives from an adult who was a healthcare worker with PCR-confirmed SARS-CoV-2 infection or an uninfected control (not recorded which). In this chain, TRBV7-3 is recombined with TRBJ2-3, and 8 junctional nucleotides match TRBD1. The CDR3 reads CASSLLPGGVTDTQYF. The DNA sequence is as follows: TGTGCCAGCAGCTTATTACCAGGGGGCGTAACAGATACGCAGTATTTT.